The 18 T cell receptor beta chains in this list originate from one sample, sequenced in a study of T cell responses to AZD1222 COVID-19 vaccine. Profiling relied on immunoSEQ multiplex PCR, and the TCRdb table lists in-frame clones only, not all of them. The sample consists of approximately 150,000 clones, around 92% of them appearing once. The sequenced sample was peripheral blood, obtained on day 0 of AZD1222 vaccination. These receptors were taken from an adult in good health.

The V and J genes are TRBV19 and TRBJ2-1; TRBD2 aligns across 15 bases. The J segment lost 5 bases and the V segment lost 7 bases, leaving 3 bases of the junction unmatched. The CDR3 extends over 15 amino acids. Germline-derived CDR1 and CDR2 are LNHDA and SQIVND (reference sequence). CDR3 sequence: CASKGLAGGHNEQFF. In nucleotides, the CDR3 is TGTGCCAGTAAGGGACTAGCGGGAGGCCACAATGAGCAGTTCTTC.

CDR3 amino acids: CASSSPQGLALTDTQYF. In nucleotides, the CDR3 is TGCGCCAGCAGCTCCCCACAGGGACTGGCCCTCACAGATACGCAGTATTTT. The rearrangement links TRBV5-1 to TRBJ2-3, with D perhaps being TRBD1 or TRBD2 (6 bases each). The CDR3 is 17 amino acids. V was shortened by 3 bases and J by 2 bases, with 19 bases between the two germline ends. Per the germline V gene, CDR1 is SGHRS and CDR2 is YFSETQ.

The chain employs TRBV6-6 and TRBJ2-3; D remains ambiguous. CDR3 length equals 16 residues. Per germline, CDR1 MNHNY and CDR2 SVGAGI (reference sequence). Trimming left V 2 bases short and J 5 bases short, with 17 bases between. The DNA of the CDR3 is TGTGCCAGCAGTTACCAGACCCGCATAAGGCAAGATACGCAGTATTTT. Its translation is CASSYQTRIRQDTQYF.

The chain links TRBV27 to TRBJ2-1; no reliable D call. The CDR3 extends over 15 amino acids. Trimming took 8 bases from V and 7 from J, leaving 21 bases between them. Germline CDR1 reads MNHEY; CDR2 reads SMNVEV (reference sequence). The chain's CDR3 is CASYYLLRKGNEQFF. The CDR3 DNA is TGTGCCAGCTACTACCTGTTGCGGAAGGGAAATGAGCAGTTCTTC.

This chain connects TRBV2 to TRBJ2-7; possibly TRBD2 for D (6 bases). The CDR3 runs to 14 residues. From germline, CDR1 is SNHLY and CDR2 FYNNEI. V was shortened by 4 bases and J by 0 bases, with 10 bases between the two germline ends. DNA of the CDR3: TGTGCCAGCAGTGGCGGGGCGGACTCCTACGAGCAGTACTTC. Encoded protein: CASSGGADSYEQYF.

The chain uses TRBV28 and TRBJ2-2; D ambiguous. V lost 5 bases and J 6 bases, leaving 16 bases between the germline ends. Germline assignment: CDR1 MDHEN and CDR2 SYDVKM. The CDR3 totals 15 residues. For the CDR3, the DNA is TGTGCCAGCAGTCCTCCCGACCCAGAACCCGGGGAGCTGTTTTTT. Translating gives CASSPPDPEPGELFF.

The rearrangement uses TRBV6-2 or TRBV6-3 and TRBJ1-1; tentative D call: TRBD1 (5 bases). CDR1 MNHEY and CDR2 SVGEGT come from the germline V gene. The V and J ends lost 5 bases and 2 bases respectively, with 15 bases between them. This CDR3 comprises 15 residues. The CDR3 loop is CASSGPGRGNTEAFF. In DNA, the CDR3 is TGTGCCAGCAGTGGCCCGGGGAGGGGCAACACTGAAGCTTTCTTT.

J is TRBJ2-1 and V is TRBV7-9, with 7 bases matching TRBD2. The trim removed 7 bases at V and 3 bases at J, leaving 9 bases unmatched. The CDR3 is made up of 15 amino acids. The germline V gene has CDR1 SEHNR and CDR2 FQNEAQ (reference sequence). The chain's CDR3 is CASTPRRGDYNEQFF. The CDR3 nucleotides are TGTGCCAGCACTCCCCGCCGGGGGGACTACAATGAGCAGTTCTTC.

The chain is built from TRBV24-1 and TRBJ2-1; 7 bases line up with TRBD1. Germline V CDR1 and CDR2: KGHDR, SFDVKD. This CDR3 has 13 amino acids. V was pared by 0 bases and J by 14 bases, with 6 bases of the junction left unmatched. CDR3 nucleotides: TGTGCCACCAGTGATTTGCCGGCCACAGGGGAGTTCTTC. It encodes CATSDLPATGEFF.

The rearrangement uses TRBV30 and TRBJ1-5, with a weak D call TRBD1 (5 bases). The V end was cut by 0 bases, the J end by 4 bases, with 13 bases between. This CDR3 region has 15 residues. The germline V gene has CDR1 GTSNPN and CDR2 SVGIG (reference sequence). CDR3 coding DNA: TGTGCCTGGAGTGTCGGCCAGGGCCCTAATCAGCCCCAGCATTTT. Its protein is CAWSVGQGPNQPQHF.

On this clone itself: The same CDR3 arises from other DNA sequences in this sample as well. This chain links TRBV6-5 with TRBJ2-5; D might be TRBD1 or TRBD2, each matching 6 bases. Germline CDR1 MNHEY, CDR2 SVGAGI. This CDR3 region has 12 residues. V lost 6 bases to trimming and J lost 4 bases, with 9 bases between them. The CDR3 spells CASRGGRETQYF. In DNA form, the CDR3 reads TGTGCCAGCAGAGGGGGGCGAGAGACCCAGTACTTC.

V usage is TRBV7-3 and J usage is TRBJ2-1; D possibly corresponds to TRBD2 (5 bases). Germline V gives CDR1 SGHTA, CDR2 FQGTGA. The ends were cut back, 3 bases at V and 8 bases at J, with 14 bases in the middle. The CDR3 runs to 14 residues. The CDR3 here is CASSLVGAAHEQFF. In nucleotides, the CDR3 is TGTGCCAGCAGCTTGGTTGGAGCGGCACATGAGCAGTTCTTC.

This clone came up once. The rearrangement links TRBV12-3 or TRBV12-4 to TRBJ1-2, with D unclear. Trimming stripped 3 bases from V and 13 bases from J, with 12 bases between. The CDR3 is made up of 11 amino acids. The CDR3 nucleotides read TGTGCCAGCAGTTTGGCAGAAATCACCACCTTC. Encoded protein: CASSLAEITTF.

V and J are TRBV6-2 or TRBV6-3 and TRBJ1-2; 9 positions agree with TRBD1. This CDR3 region has 16 residues. Germline V gene sequence: CDR1 MNHEY, CDR2 SVGEGT. The V gene end was trimmed by 2 bases and the J gene end by 8 bases; junction bases not matched to a gene: 12. CDR3 sequence: CASSYQGQGDPRGYTF. For the CDR3, the DNA is TGTGCCAGCAGTTACCAGGGACAGGGAGATCCCAGAGGCTACACCTTC.

The gene calls are TRBV7-9 and TRBJ2-2; perhaps TRBD1 as D (6 bases). Germline loops: CDR1 SEHNR, CDR2 FQNEAQ (reference sequence). Trimming left V 5 bases short and J 1 base short, with 20 bases between. CDR3 size: 18 residues. The CDR3 nucleotides read TGTGCCAGCAGCGCCCAGTTGATCCGGGACAAGAACACCGGGGAGCTGTTTTTT. As protein: CASSAQLIRDKNTGELFF.

The V and J genes are TRBV5-4 and TRBJ2-5, with 8 positions matching TRBD2. Germline CDR1 and CDR2: SGHNT and YYREEE (reference sequence). J gave up 3 bases and V 4 bases, and 8 bases lay outside the gene matches. This CDR3 has 15 amino acids. In nucleotides, the CDR3 is TGTGCCAGCAGCCCACGCCCGGGACTAGAAGAGACCCAGTACTTC. Its protein product is CASSPRPGLEETQYF.

This clone was seen a handful of times. The rearrangement uses TRBV7-9 and TRBJ1-6, with D possibly being TRBD1 (6 bases). Trimming left V 5 bases short and J 11 bases short, with 13 bases between. Germline CDR1 and CDR2: SEHNR and FQNEAQ (reference sequence). The CDR3 has 13 amino acids. CDR3 amino acids: CASSLGGGTPLHF. The CDR3 DNA reads as TGTGCCAGCAGCCTAGGCGGGGGCACACCCCTCCACTTT.

V gene TRBV30 combines with J gene TRBJ1-2; D is perhaps TRBD1 (5 bases). Trimming removed 8 bases from V and 4 bases from J, with 14 bases in between. In germline, CDR1 is GTSNPN, CDR2 SVGIG (reference sequence). This CDR3 has 12 residues. DNA for the CDR3: TGTGCCACGAGGGGTTGGAGCTATGGCTACACCTTC. It translates to CATRGWSYGYTF.